This T cell receptor (beta chain) was identified in a study of shared clonotypes between healthy human individuals (dated by TCRdb to the early 2020s). With respect to the entire study: The cohort comprised a couple of women and a few men aged 18 to 49 years. Per donor, three plates each were used for CD4 naive and CD4 memory, two for CD8 naive, and one for CD8 memory. To estimate repertoire size and how much clonotypes are shared between individuals, the study performed deep sequencing of blood TCR repertoires from a handful of healthy adults. To increase sequencing depth and limit assay-specific biases, TCR repertoire library preparation and sequencing were carried out by different laboratories using diverse techniques. Leukapheresis yielded between about 0.94 and 8.9 billion PBMCs per donor. Overall study results and their limits: Because the study included a small number of donors, the genetic and exposure-history diversity represented was limited. Clonotypes shared by all four sorted-subset donors showed higher generation probabilities than non-shared clonotypes. Pairwise subsampling led to the expectation that sequencing depth would affect the degree of clonotype sharing among donors. Sampling was restricted to blood, and TCR repertoires in tissue are likely to differ from TCR repertoires in blood. Naive subsets generally had larger estimated clonotype richness than memory subsets. About 4.5% of naive CD4, more than 3% of naive CD8, roughly 2.4% of memory CD4, and around 0.4% of memory CD8 clonotypes were shared across a few donors. Rarefaction of sorted-subset datasets indicated incomplete sequencing despite the large sequencing depth.

CD8 naive samples were CD45RO-negative cells positively selected for CCR7, giving a CD45RA+CCR7+ population that excluded TemRA cells. Donors were healthy HIV-negative adults with no recently reported acute infections or vaccinations. All donors were Caucasian adults living in Nashville, Tennessee, USA. Blood was collected by leukapheresis, and PBMCs were isolated by Ficoll-Histopaque density gradient centrifugation and then cryopreserved in liquid nitrogen vapor phase. Analytical flow cytometry was used to check the purity and quantity of each magnetically sorted T cell population. Genomic DNA was isolated from each sorted fraction and quantified by UV absorbance on a Nanodrop 2000c. Using the deep immunoSEQ assay, multiplex PCR amplified TCR CDR3 regions from genomic DNA. Extracted genomic DNA from each cell subset was spread evenly across all wells of several immunoSEQ 96-well plates, with each plate serving as a replicate. Each replicate PCR for sorted subsets received roughly 0.2 ug genomic DNA, equal to about 29,000 T cell genomes. Purified libraries were quantified with a Qubit 3.0 fluorometer, sized on a Bioanalyzer 2100, and re-quantified with the KAPA Library Quantification kit. Every immunoSEQ 96-well plate was sequenced on a separate single-read 150-cycle Illumina NextSeq 550 flow cell. On the study's bioinformatics: Because the immunoSEQ output included only junctional sequences and no quality scores, the filtering could not be the same as the filtering used for full-length reads. To assign V/J genes and CDR3, sequences were annotated using PyIR, a Python wrapper for IgBLAST v1.9, with IMGT germline references. Any read was removed if the V/J assignment was weak (E-value above 1e-6), the CDR3 was missing, or the read contained stop codons, out-of-frame junctions, or ambiguous translated residues. V3J clonotypes were defined as sequences sharing the same inferred V gene, J gene, and CDR3 amino acid sequence. Percentage overlap between repertoires was computed as shared unique clonotypes divided by the size of the smaller repertoire. RTK rarefaction, the Chao1 estimator, and Recon v2.1 estimates of unobserved clonotypes were used to assess repertoire richness. OLGA was used to compute generation probabilities for all TCRbeta clonotypes that the gDNA method yielded from a handful of donors. TCRdb retrieved this table from immuneACCESS and kept in-frame rearrangements only. Not all clones are present; in checked studies, unresolved V genes account for under half, and no reason is known for the remainder. That table is the source of V, J and clone size, and D and trimming were worked out from the DNA. The table for this sample lists some 2,000,000 clones; roughly 95% of them were counted only once. 1.1% of the sample comes from the top ten.

Remarks on this clone: The antigen it binds to is not known. No much larger clonotype is one base removed from it; base qualities were not supplied.

The CDR3 runs 14 amino acids, cysteine and phenylalanine included. Only the CDR3 DNA is retained, 42 bases long and in frame from the first base. The germline V gene specifies LGHNA as CDR1 and YSLEER as CDR2. Relative to germline, V is 5 bases shorter and J is 7 bases shorter, with 15 bases between their ends. The sequencing sample was made of naive CD8+ T cells sorted from blood. The cell subset or site label for this specimen denotes: CD45RA+CCR7+. Recombination linked TRBV4-3 to TRBJ2-1, and TRBD2 may be the D gene, going by 6 matching bases. This TCR derives from a man in his late teens or twenties in good health. The DNA is TGCGCCAGCAGCATACTGGGACTGCAAAATGAGCAGTTCTTC. This codes for CASSILGLQNEQFF.